The 18 T cell receptor beta chains below come from one sample, sequenced in a study of blood T cells in healthy people across ages. With a J-beta primer mix and a sample-barcoded 5' primer, a second PCR ran 7 to 11 cycles. TCRdb used MiXCR to reprocess the 5' RACE reads, holding one entry per CDR3 protein. The data show approximately 730,000 distinct CDR3 sequences, roughly two fifths seen once. The sample consisted of blood. Every receptor here comes from a woman aged 55-69 years in good health.

This chain connects TRBV7-2 to TRBJ2-7; 13 nucleotides agree with TRBD2. The CDR3 is made up of 16 amino acids. Germline lookup yields CDR1 SGHTA and CDR2 FQGNSA. Unmatched junction bases numbered 8, after V lost 3 bases and J lost 6 bases. Here the CDR3 DNA reads TGTGCCAGCAGCTTCCCACTAGCGGGAGGGCCTAGCGAGCAGTACTTC. Translation: CASSFPLAGGPSEQYF.

V is TRBV6-1 and J is TRBJ2-1, with 8 bases lining up with TRBD1. With 8 bases clipped from V and 6 bases from J, the junction kept 9 bases outside the gene matches. Germline loops: CDR1 MNHNS, CDR2 SASEGT. This CDR3 is built from 14 residues. The CDR3 DNA reads as TGTGCCAGCGGACCAGGACAGGGAACCAATGAGCAGTTCTTC. Its translation: CASGPGQGTNEQFF.

The genes are TRBV6-1 and TRBJ1-2; D is possibly TRBD1 (5 bases). This CDR3 has 14 residues. V lost 4 bases and J 0 bases, leaving 9 bases between the germline ends. CDR1 and CDR2 (germline): MNHNS, SASEGT. The CDR3 here is CASSASRANYGYTF. CDR3 DNA: TGTGCCAGCAGTGCGAGCAGGGCTAACTATGGCTACACCTTC.

This rearrangement joins TRBV21-1 to TRBJ1-1; the table's D gene call, TRBD1, was not cross checked with the DNA. TRBV21-1 is assigned pseudogene status. The CDR3 has 13 residues. The CDR3 spells CASSIPGGTEAFF. The CDR3 DNA reads as TGTGCCAGCAGCATCCCAGGGGGCACTGAAGCTTTCTTT.

V usage is TRBV19 and J usage is TRBJ1-1; D call uncertain. This CDR3 region has 12 residues. Germline-derived CDR1 and CDR2 are LNHDA and SQIVND (reference sequence). Between the trimmed V and J ends, which lost 7 bases and 1 base, there was a span of 7 bases. The CDR3 loop is CASKNGNTEAFF. The CDR3 DNA follows: TGTGCCAGTAAGAACGGGAACACTGAAGCTTTCTTT. Variable domain in full (rest from reference TRBV19 and TRBJ1-1): DGGITQSPKYLFRKEGQNVTLSCEQNLNHDAMYWYRQDPGQGLRLIYYSQIVNDFQKGDIAEGYSVSREKKESFPLTVTSAQKNPTAFYLCASKNGNTEAFFGQGTRLTVV.

This clonotype turned up a few times. V and J are TRBV7-2 and TRBJ2-1; D is perhaps TRBD1 (7 bases). From germline, CDR1 is SGHTA and CDR2 FQGNSA. CDR3 length: 15 amino acids. Trimming took off 3 bases at V and 0 bases at J, with 9 bases between the two ends. In nucleotides, the CDR3 is TGTGCCAGCAGCTTGCGGGACAGCTCCTACAATGAGCAGTTCTTC. Protein product: CASSLRDSSYNEQFF.

V gene TRBV7-3 combines with J gene TRBJ1-6, with D unclear. The CDR3 consists of 13 residues. V gave up 5 bases and J gave up 10 bases, with 12 bases separating them. Germline V gene data show CDR1 as SGHTA and CDR2 as FQGTGA. The CDR3 sequence is CASSVERESPLHF. In DNA form, the CDR3 reads TGTGCCAGCAGCGTAGAAAGGGAATCACCCCTCCACTTT.

This clonotype was seen only a few times. The chain carries TRBV7-2 and TRBJ2-3; possible D gene TRBD1, 5 bases. Germline CDR1 and CDR2: SGHTA and FQGNSA. Deletions cut 2 bases from V and 0 bases from J, with 9 bases between. CDR3 length: 15 residues. The CDR3 DNA reads TGTGCCAGCAGCTTATGGGGCGGTAGCACAGATACGCAGTATTTT. Its translation: CASSLWGGSTDTQYF.

The rearrangement links TRBV12-3 or TRBV12-4 to TRBJ2-6; D not certain. Between the trimmed V and J ends, which lost 3 bases and 0 bases, there was a span of 6 bases. This CDR3 has 15 amino acids. The CDR3 spells CASSFPSSGANVLTF. CDR3 DNA: TGTGCCAGCAGTTTCCCCAGCTCTGGGGCCAACGTCCTGACTTTC.

This clonotype was observed a single time. DNA of the CDR3: TGTGCCAGCAGCCAAATGGGACAGCGGGAGTACTTC. As protein: CASSQMGQREYF. The chain links TRBV7-9 to TRBJ2-5, with TRBD1 as a possible D gene (7 bases). This CDR3 is 12 amino acids long. Germline CDR1 SEHNR, CDR2 FQNEAQ (reference sequence). Deletions cut 5 bases from V and 12 bases from J, with 16 bases between.

The J gene is TRBJ2-3, the V gene TRBV4-3; possibly TRBD2 for D (6 bases). Per germline, CDR1 LGHNA and CDR2 YSLEER. Trimming shortened V by 2 bases and J by 1 base, and 19 bases separated the two germline ends. The CDR3 consists of 18 residues. This CDR3 reads CASSQSRELRFRTDTQYF. CDR3 DNA sequence: TGCGCCAGCAGCCAATCCCGGGAGCTTCGTTTTCGCACAGATACGCAGTATTTT.

The chain couples TRBV6-1 to TRBJ1-1; 7 bases map to TRBD1. V shed 5 bases, J shed 2 bases, and the junction held 8 bases outside the gene matches. Germline V lookup: CDR1 MNHNS, CDR2 SASEGT. The CDR3 spans 15 residues. The CDR3 DNA sequence: TGTGCCAGCAGTCTTTGGGACAGAACCAACACTGAAGCTTTCTTT. Amino acids: CASSLWDRTNTEAFF.

A note on this clonotype: This may stem from a read error, because a much larger clone lies one nucleotide away. V and J are TRBV15 and TRBJ2-1; 8 positions match TRBD2. TRBJ2-7 explains the end of the DNA better; the J call may be wrong. This CDR3 spans 17 amino acids. Germline V gives CDR1 LNHNV, CDR2 YYDKDF (reference sequence). CDR3 nucleotides: TGTGCCACCAGCAGAGAAGCGGGAGTGAGCTCCTACAATGAGCAGTACTTC. The encoded protein is CATSREAGVSSYNEQYF.

This clonotype occurred many times. This chain links TRBV18 with TRBJ2-3; the D gene is possibly TRBD1 (6 bases). Germline CDR1 reads KGHSH; CDR2 reads LQKENI. Trimming pared 8 bases from V and 1 base from J, leaving 13 bases between. The CDR3 extends over 14 amino acids. The CDR3 DNA reads TGTGCCAGCAGTCCCCGACAGGGCACAGATACGCAGTATTTT. It is translated as CASSPRQGTDTQYF.

This sequence joins TRBV18 and TRBJ2-3; D is unresolved. V was cut by 1 base and J by 1 base, with 3 bases left in between. The CDR3 is made up of 13 amino acids. Germline V gene sequence: CDR1 KGHSH, CDR2 LQKENI. The DNA for the CDR3 is TGTGCCAGCTCACCACGAGGCACAGATACGCAGTATTTT. Protein: CASSPRGTDTQYF.

The rearrangement links TRBV3-1 to TRBJ2-1; 7 nucleotides align to TRBD2. The junction had 9 bases not matched to a gene; V was cut back by 3 bases and J by 10 bases. The V gene's germline CDR1 is LGHDT and CDR2 YNNKEL (reference sequence). The CDR3 sequence is 14 residues long. CDR3 region: CASSHYGRRWEQFF. The DNA of the CDR3 is TGTGCCAGCAGCCATTACGGGAGGCGATGGGAGCAGTTCTTC.

The DNA of the CDR3 is TGTGCCACCGGGACTAGCGGGAGCTCAGATACGCAGTATTTT. Amino acids: CATGTSGSSDTQYF. This chain links TRBV19 with TRBJ2-3, with TRBD2 identical over 14 bases. This CDR3 has 14 residues. The J segment lost 4 bases and the V segment lost 10 bases, leaving 4 bases of the junction unmatched. Looked up from germline, CDR1 is LNHDA and CDR2 is SQIVND (reference sequence).

This clonotype has only a few counts. The chain links TRBV27 to TRBJ2-1, with 10 nucleotides matching TRBD2. This CDR3 region has 16 residues. Germline loops: CDR1 MNHEY, CDR2 SMNVEV (reference sequence). Trimming at V came to 2 bases and at J to 9 bases, leaving 10 bases not matched to a gene. CDR3 sequence (DNA): TGTGCCAGCAGTTTAAGCTGGCTAGCGGGAGTAGCTGAGCAGTTCTTC. Translation gives CASSLSWLAGVAEQFF.